This TCR beta chain was sequenced during a study of CD8 T cells in ankylosing spondylitis. Findings and limits, study-wide: A TCR beta motif made of 7 to 9 highly homologous variants seemed typical of ankylosing spondylitis blood. Significant enrichment of disease-linked clones was reportedly seen in matched ankylosing spondylitis synovial fluid.

This clonotype was detected many times. Its antigen is unknown. Each CDR3 protein is one row after TCRdb ran MiXCR on the 5' RACE reads. The sample yields 200,000 to 250,000 distinct CDR3 sequences, over 7% seen once. Sequenced sample: blood, either unsorted or a sorted T cell fraction (not recorded which). This TCR was recovered from a female donor with ankylosing spondylitis or in good health (not recorded which).

The CDR3, as DNA: TGTGCCAGCAGAGGGCTAGCGGACAATGAGCAGTTCTTC. As protein: CASRGLADNEQFF. The V and J genes are TRBV6-1 and TRBJ2-1, with 7 positions matching TRBD2. There are 13 residues in the CDR3. The germline gives CDR1 MNHNS, CDR2 SASEGT. Unmatched junction bases numbered 4, after V lost 6 bases and J lost 5 bases.